Below, 26 T cell receptor beta chains from the same sample are listed, as sequenced in a study of early T cells in non-severe SARS-CoV-2 infection. One entry per CDR3 protein results from TCRdb running MiXCR on the 5' RACE reads. The sample has some 75,000 distinct CDR3 sequences, 12% to 15% seen once. The sample consisted of whole blood. These receptor sequences come from an adult who was a healthcare worker with PCR-confirmed SARS-CoV-2 infection or an uninfected control (not recorded which).

This clonotype has only a few counts. V and J are TRBV10-1 and TRBJ1-1; D is perhaps TRBD1 (6 bases). The CDR3 totals 13 residues. Germline CDR1 is WNHNN and CDR2 is SYGVQD (reference sequence). V was clipped by 9 bases and J by 1 base, with 12 bases between them. In DNA form, the CDR3 reads TGCGCCAGAGGGGCAGGGGAGAACACTGAAGCTTTCTTT. Translating gives CARGAGENTEAFF.

This clonotype was detected ten times or more. The chain employs TRBV11-2 and TRBJ2-1; tentatively, D is TRBD2 (5 bases). CDR3 length: 16 residues. V lost 2 bases and J 3 bases, leaving 14 bases between the germline ends. Germline loops: CDR1 SGHAT, CDR2 FQNNGV. CDR3 loop: CASSLLGGRNYNEQFF. The CDR3 DNA reads as TGTGCCAGCAGCTTACTCGGCGGGCGAAACTACAATGAGCAGTTCTTC.

This clonotype was observed a few times. This chain uses TRBV10-2 with TRBJ1-6; D is unresolved. The ends were cut back, 2 bases at V and 9 bases at J, with 17 bases in the middle. Germline V lookup: CDR1 WSHSY, CDR2 SAAADI. This CDR3 has 16 amino acids. The CDR3 DNA is TGCGCCAGCAGTGAGCCTGACATCGCCCTCGGTTCACCCCTCCACTTT. As protein: CASSEPDIALGSPLHF.

This clonotype was picked up a small number of times. V is TRBV5-1 and J is TRBJ1-1; D may be TRBD1 (5 bases). The length of the CDR3 is 11 residues. The V gene's germline CDR1 is SGHRS and CDR2 YFSETQ. V lost 4 bases and J 5 bases, leaving 6 bases between the germline ends. The CDR3 DNA sequence: TGCGCCAGCAGCGGGGGGACTGAAGCTTTCTTT. Amino acids: CASSGGTEAFF.

This clonotype was seen a handful of times. The junction does not match germline at one end; this may be a read error. This chain uses TRBV7-2 with TRBJ1-1, with TRBD1 matching over 9 bases. Germline CDR1 is SGHTA and CDR2 is FQGNSA. There are 15 residues in the CDR3. Here the CDR3 reads CASSVTGGFDTDAFF. The CDR3 region has the DNA TGTGCCAGCAGCGTAACAGGGGGCTTTGACACTGATGCTTTCTTT.

V usage is TRBV7-2 and J usage is TRBJ2-5; TRBD2 matches 8 bases. CDR1 SGHTA and CDR2 FQGNSA come from the germline V gene. The CDR3 sequence is 13 residues long. V shed 5 bases, J shed 9 bases, and the junction held 8 bases outside the gene matches. The CDR3 DNA reads TGTGCCAGCAGCCTAGTCCGGGGGGGCCCCCAGTACTTC. Its translation: CASSLVRGGPQYF.

This clonotype was recorded many times. The J gene is TRBJ1-5, the V gene TRBV7-9; possibly TRBD1 for D (5 bases). Trimming pared 6 bases from V and 4 bases from J, leaving 13 bases between. Per germline, CDR1 SEHNR and CDR2 FQNEAQ (reference sequence). CDR3 length equals 14 residues. CDR3 coding DNA: TGTGCCAGCAGTCGCGACAGCTATAATCAGCCCCAGCATTTT. Translated, it gives CASSRDSYNQPQHF.

V is TRBV10-3 and J is TRBJ2-7, with 8 bases matching TRBD1. Trimming took 5 bases from V and 6 from J; bases not matched to a gene: 6. The CDR3 runs to 13 residues. Looked up from germline, CDR1 is ENHRY and CDR2 is SYGVKD. CDR3 in amino acids: CAISTDRGAEQYF. In nucleotides, the CDR3 is TGTGCCATCAGTACAGACAGGGGAGCCGAGCAGTACTTC.

This clonotype was recorded a few times. The chain joins TRBV4-3 to TRBJ1-2; D gene ambiguous. The CDR3 sequence is 16 residues long. Deletions cut 0 bases from V and 4 bases from J, with 15 bases between. CDR1 and CDR2 from the germline V gene are LGHNA and YSLEER. The CDR3 region is CASSQDLYGLGYGYTF. CDR3 in DNA: TGCGCCAGCAGCCAAGATTTATACGGGTTGGGCTATGGCTACACCTTC.

This clonotype has more than one count but fewer than ten. The J gene is TRBJ1-6, the V gene TRBV7-6; the D is unclear. Germline-derived CDR1 and CDR2 are SGHVS and FNYEAQ. The CDR3 has 13 residues. Deletions cut 6 bases from V and 7 bases from J, with 10 bases between. The CDR3 nucleotides are TGTGCCAGCAGGGGAACGGGGAATTCACCCCTCCACTTT. Translating gives CASRGTGNSPLHF.

Ten or more counts support this clonotype. The rearrangement joins TRBV5-8 to TRBJ2-3; D is uncertain. CDR3 length: 13 residues. Germline V lookup: CDR1 SGHTS, CDR2 YDEGEE. V was cut by 2 bases and J by 6 bases, with 10 bases left in between. The CDR3 DNA is TGTGCCAGCAGCTTAGCTTTTGGTGATACGCAGTATTTT. It codes for CASSLAFGDTQYF.

This clonotype showed up just a few times. The CDR3 coding sequence is TGCGCCAGCATCCCAATAGCGGGGGGTACATACAATGAGCAGTTCTTC. Its translation is CASIPIAGGTYNEQFF. This sequence joins TRBV5-1 and TRBJ2-1; 10 bases are shared with TRBD2. J lost 4 bases, V lost 6 bases, and 10 bases had no gene match. Germline assignment: CDR1 SGHRS and CDR2 YFSETQ. The CDR3 extends over 16 amino acids. Full variable domain (rest looked up from reference TRBV5-1 and TRBJ2-1): KAGVTQTPRYLIKTRGQQVTLSCSPISGHRSVSWYQQTPGQGLQFLFEYFSETQRNKGNFPGRFSGRQFSNSRSEMNVSTLELGDSALYLCASIPIAGGTYNEQFFGPGTRLTVL.

The chain couples TRBV7-6 to TRBJ2-5; D perhaps matches TRBD1 (5 bases). Germline V gives CDR1 SGHVS, CDR2 FNYEAQ. The CDR3 runs to 16 residues. The germline V and J ends were trimmed by 4 bases and 4 bases, with 19 bases remaining between them. The CDR3 nucleotides are TGTGCCAGCAGCTCCCCTTGGGCAGGGCGACGAGAGACCCAGTACTTC. Translation: CASSSPWAGRRETQYF.

At least ten counts were recorded for this clonotype. The rearrangement links TRBV7-9 to TRBJ2-1, with D perhaps assigned TRBD1 or TRBD2 (5 bases each). Per the germline V gene, CDR1 is SEHNR and CDR2 is FQNEAQ (reference sequence). The CDR3 covers 12 residues. V gave up 5 bases and J gave up 10 bases, with 12 bases separating them. The CDR3 loop is CASSPFGAEQFF. CDR3 DNA sequence: TGTGCCAGCAGCCCGTTCGGGGCCGAGCAGTTCTTC.

This clonotype was recorded at least ten times. The chain couples TRBV12-3 or TRBV12-4 to TRBJ2-7; unclear D gene. Trimming removed 5 bases from V and 3 bases from J, with 8 bases in between. This CDR3 region has 12 residues. This chain's CDR3 is CASSRVDYEQYF. For the CDR3, the DNA is TGTGCCAGCAGTCGGGTCGACTACGAGCAGTACTTC.

This clonotype was observed many times. CDR3 nucleotide sequence: TGTGCCAGCAGCTTAGATATAACAGGGAGGGTCTACGAGCAGTACTTC. Protein sequence: CASSLDITGRVYEQYF. J is TRBJ2-7 and V is TRBV7-2; TRBD2 might be the D (7 bases). The CDR3 has 16 amino acids. From germline, CDR1 is SGHTA and CDR2 FQGNSA. Trimming took 1 base from V and 3 from J, leaving 16 bases between them.

The chain carries TRBV24-1 and TRBJ2-3; D unclear. Trimming took off 2 bases at V and 0 bases at J, with 11 bases between the two ends. CDR1 and CDR2 (germline): KGHDR, SFDVKD. This CDR3 is built from 16 residues. CDR3 DNA: TGTGCCACCAGTGATTCTGGCGGTCCTAGCACAGATACGCAGTATTTT. Its translation is CATSDSGGPSTDTQYF.

Only a few counts were recorded for this clonotype. The chain couples TRBV7-3 to TRBJ2-1; TRBD1 might be the D (6 bases). Germline values: CDR1 SGHTA, CDR2 FQGTGA. The CDR3 covers 14 residues. Trimming shortened V by 5 bases and J by 8 bases, and 16 bases separated the two germline ends. The CDR3 sequence is CASSTDNRDHEQFF. The CDR3 region has the DNA TGTGCCAGCAGCACCGACAACAGGGACCATGAGCAGTTCTTC. The full variable domain, completed using reference TRBV7-3 and TRBJ2-1, is GAGVSQTPSNKVTEKGKYVELRCDPISGHTALYWYRQSLGQGPEFLIYFQGTGAADDSGLPNDRFFAVRPEGSVSTLKIQRTERGDSAVYLCASSTDNRDHEQFFGPGTRLTVL.

In nucleotides, the CDR3 is TGCGCCAGCACCCCCTGGGGACAGATCGACACTGAAGCTTTCTTT. The encoded protein is CASTPWGQIDTEAFF. The chain recombines TRBV5-1 with TRBJ1-1; 7 bases fit TRBD1. The CDR3 consists of 15 residues. CDR1 SGHRS and CDR2 YFSETQ come from the germline V gene. The ends lost 6 bases at V and 3 bases at J; junction bases unmatched: 11.

The chain links TRBV2 to TRBJ2-1; 12 nucleotides agree with TRBD2. J gave up 4 bases and V 8 bases, and 3 bases lay outside the gene matches. The germline V gene encodes CDR1 SNHLY and CDR2 FYNNEI. The CDR3 has 14 amino acids. CDR3 DNA sequence: TGTGCCAGCGCTACTAGCGGGGGGTACAATGAGCAGTTCTTC. Its translation is CASATSGGYNEQFF.

The chain links TRBV2 to TRBJ1-2; the D gene is possibly TRBD1 (6 bases). V shed 9 bases and J shed 2 bases, with 16 bases lying between them. This CDR3 has 14 residues. Germline V CDR1 and CDR2: SNHLY, FYNNEI. CDR3 loop: CARSGVGRNYGYTF. The DNA for the CDR3 is TGTGCCAGGTCAGGGGTGGGCAGGAACTATGGCTACACCTTC.

In its sample, this clonotype is medium-sized (0.01 to 0.1%). J is TRBJ2-4 and V is TRBV27, with unresolved D. Trimming removed 7 bases at V and 0 bases at J, with 22 bases between. Germline CDR1 and CDR2: MNHEY and SMNVEV (reference sequence). The CDR3 contains 18 residues. The CDR3 DNA reads as TGTGCCAGCAACATACAGACATTTATTCTCCTAGCCAAAAACATTCAGTACTTC. It specifies CASNIQTFILLAKNIQYF.

This clonotype occurred a few times. The chain joins TRBV5-1 to TRBJ2-5; a possible D gene is TRBD1 (7 bases). V dropped 4 bases and J dropped 5 bases, with 18 bases sitting between them. This CDR3 is built from 15 residues. The germline V gene has CDR1 SGHRS and CDR2 YFSETQ. The CDR3: CASSRAGGSEETQYF. The CDR3 DNA reads as TGCGCCAGCAGCCGCGCAGGGGGGTCTGAGGAGACCCAGTACTTC.

The CDR3 loop is CASSFHPRTRTLNNEQFF. The CDR3 DNA reads as TGCGCCAGCAGCTTTCACCCCCGTACTAGAACCCTTAACAATGAGCAGTTCTTC. This chain uses TRBV5-1 with TRBJ2-1, with D possibly being TRBD2 (5 bases). With 2 bases removed from V and 5 bases from J, the gap between germline ends came to 23 bases. This CDR3 region has 18 residues. CDR1 is SGHRS and CDR2 is YFSETQ in the germline V gene.

This clonotype showed up many times. J is TRBJ1-2 and V is TRBV19; D might be TRBD1 (5 bases). With 7 bases removed from V and 4 bases from J, the gap between germline ends came to 16 bases. The germline gives CDR1 LNHDA, CDR2 SQIVND (reference sequence). CDR3 length: 14 amino acids. The CDR3 protein is CASTGDRDVYGYTF. Written as DNA, the CDR3 is TGTGCCAGTACCGGGGACCGGGACGTCTATGGCTACACCTTC.

This clonotype was observed at least ten times. V usage is TRBV29-1 and J usage is TRBJ1-2, with D possibly being TRBD1 (6 bases). Germline assignment: CDR1 SQVTM and CDR2 ANQGSEA. The V gene lost 4 bases and the J gene lost 1 base, with 7 bases spanning the gap. The CDR3 has 12 residues. The CDR3 protein is CSVAGDNYGYTF. The CDR3 DNA reads as TGCAGCGTTGCAGGGGATAACTATGGCTACACCTTC.